This T cell receptor (beta chain) was identified during a study of cytomegalovirus exposure and HLA in healthy donors (dated by TCRdb to about 2017). Broadly, across the study: In an earlier analysis of approximately 500 of the donors, approximately 260 Gb of sequence data and approximately 120 million unique TCR beta sequences from roughly 200 million T cells were reported. Typing coverage differed by locus: A, B, C, DRB1 and DQB1 were typed in roughly 620-630 donors, DQA1 in 500 to 550, DPA1 in around 610, and DPB1 in 450 to 480. Besides the first cohort of 500 to 700 subjects, a separate validation cohort made up of 120 different subjects was used. High-throughput TCR immunosequencing, statistical association of individual TCRs with disease status, and machine learning were combined to predict cytomegalovirus infection status. Rather than using new phenotypic data, the later analysis identified candidate immune exposures from TCR beta sequences and from how often those sequences occurred across donors. Approximately 300 gigabases of sequencing data and 75 million to 85 million unique TCR sequences made up an early release that covered 500 to 650 HLA-typed donors. A later analysis re-analyzed previously published TCR beta repertoires from several hundred donors and added high-resolution HLA genotyping to study TCR occurrence patterns. Every repertoire in the discovery cohort had been generated on one and the same sequencing platform. The study used immunosequencing to profile the T cell repertoires of approximately 640 subjects and linked those repertoires to cytomegalovirus serostatus. HLA typing covered class I and class II loci at four-digit resolution. The aim of the study was to test whether cataloging public T cell receptors could identify signatures of past pathogen exposure. Genome-wide SNP genotypes for about 65% of the roughly 700 donors were used in a later genetic analysis, which treated that subset as a discovery cohort. In an earlier analysis of roughly 600 of the donors, high-throughput TCR beta sequencing was used to judge whether each TCR beta V gene segment behaved as functional or pseudogenic. Because of strong linkage in the cohort, four or five DR-DQ haplotypes were treated as single units for association and clustering. Among 398 genotyped donors of the cohort, an average of 235,054 unique TCR beta nucleotide sequences were sequenced per donor, 15% to 20% of them non-productive. Donor age, sex, ethnicity and CMV serostatus were collected together with the repertoire data. Of the roughly 390 genotyped donors, around 81% fell in the genetic ancestry cluster associated with self-reported Caucasian donors.

As for this clone: Its antigen is still unknown. The record has no base qualities; no much larger clone is one base away.

General study outcomes and caveats: In this cohort, only TCR beta chains were sequenced, and detectable features were limited by the absence of alpha or paired-chain data. A cluster of highly shared sequence variants was judged likely to be a technical artifact of the sequencing pipeline. Because HLA typing was unavailable for some donors at each locus, only the typed subset was used in association tests. In the study, 150 to 200 TCR beta chains were listed as associated with cytomegalovirus. In an earlier analysis of approximately 590 of the donors, most TCR beta V segments appeared in productive rearrangements about 87% or about 30% of the time, broadly matching IMGT annotations. In a later analysis, HLA-associated TCR beta chains were found to be more clonally expanded and to have lower generation probabilities than equally common non-associated chains. Correlated functional status among segregating V segments might reflect linkage disequilibrium, but an unknown experimental factor could not be ruled out. A later genetic analysis associated a missense DCLRE1C variant with V-gene and J-gene trimming of TCR beta chains, and an independent cohort replicated the association. The presence/absence analyses assumed that sequencing depth was roughly uniform across donors, and that assumption may not be true. The classifier was reported to diagnose cytomegalovirus status with high specificity and sensitivity in both the original and validation cohorts. According to a later analysis, TCR association rates differed among HLA loci, with DRB1 alleles showing the most associated TCRs and HLA-C alleles showing the fewest. According to a later genetic analysis, donors in an Asian-associated ancestry cluster had fewer N-insertions in productive TCRs than the roughly 700-donor mean. According to the authors, the approach could potentially be generalized to other disease states and immunological phenotypes. A later analysis reported that several top co-occurrence clusters appeared linked to parvovirus B19, influenza, CMV and Epstein-Barr virus. Specific HLA alleles were associated with 15,000 to 20,000 TCR beta sequences at a false discovery rate of 0.05 in a later analysis. Most TCR sequences were seen in very few donors, while some public TCRs were found in many individuals. When HLA alleles, especially DR and DQ, strongly co-occurred, TCR associations were difficult to assign to individual alleles. CMV serostatus was the only immune exposure information available for the cohort. A few of the identified cytomegalovirus-associated TCR beta chains were confirmed in vitro to be specific for cytomegalovirus antigens. The earlier analysis of almost 600 of the donors excluded approximately 17 rarely observed V segments, including chromosome 9 orphons, because counts were too low. Most CMV-associated TCR beta chains appeared to be HLA-restricted in a later analysis, and the HLA associations seemed to be driven largely by CMV exposure. A further reported finding was that TCR beta sequences accurately predicted the HLA-A and HLA-B alleles for most subjects in the first cohort.

Libraries were prepared through the immunoSEQ multiplex PCR assay. For the multiplex PCR, a mixture combining 60 forward primers for TCR Vbeta segments and 13 reverse primers for TCR Jbeta segments was used. The CDR3 region of rearranged TCR beta genes was amplified from genomic DNA by a multiplex PCR assay. The Illumina HiSeq System was used to sequence the amplified TCR beta libraries as 87-base-pair reads. In the authors' own workflow: Across the 670 or so repertoires, a later analysis counted 80 million or so unique TCR beta chains, some 11 million of which were shared by at least two donors. To remove PCR and sequencing errors, raw reads were error-corrected and collapsed into unique sequences using a nearest-neighbor algorithm that merged closely related sequences. To assign V, D and J gene segments, CDR3 sequences were aligned to IMGT reference sequences. For a sequence to be retained, at least a six-nucleotide match to both a V gene segment and a J gene segment was required. A rearrangement was called productive if the CDR3 had no stop codons and remained in frame with V and J, and every other rearrangement was called non-productive. CDR3 was defined by IMGT convention, running from the second conserved V-encoded cysteine to the conserved J-encoded phenylalanine. The earlier analysis of roughly 590 of the donors excluded any sequence lacking an unambiguous match to a single V gene segment. In an earlier analysis of 587 of the donors, a V segment was called functional when productive rearrangements were above 56.7%, and segregating when the standard deviation between donors exceeded 5%. A statistical classification framework was built for diagnosing cytomegalovirus status from the catalog of TCR beta chain sequences. V and J gene assignment, in a later analysis, came from comparing TCR nucleotide sequences with IMGT/GENE-DB human TR gene sequences. A later analysis assigned CDR3 sequences and most-parsimonious VDJ recombination scenarios with the TCRdist pipeline. In a later analysis, each TCR beta chain was defined by its CDR3 amino acid sequence together with its V-gene family, and reads without a unique V-gene family were excluded. As a way to deal with suspected cross-contamination and a sequencing artifact, a later analysis dropped 450 to 600 nucleotide sequences that were highly shared and had low generation probability. For each public chain, a later analysis derived a clonal expansion index from normalized ranks of inferred template counts within each repertoire. In a later analysis, generation probabilities were computed using a VDJ recombination model fitted to out-of-frame rearrangements, and the results were checked against IGoR. Hypergeometric tests were used in a later analysis to score TCR-TCR, TCR-HLA and TCR-CMV co-occurrence, with a repertoire-size bias correction applied to the TCR pairs. False discovery rates were estimated in a later analysis by permuting HLA or CMV assignments 20 times. A later analysis grouped co-occurring TCRs with DBSCAN, adding TCRdist sequence similarity when clustering within HLA-allele-positive subsets. For co-occurrence clustering, repertoires with fewer than 30,000 or more than 120,000 public chains were excluded, along with five repertoires with anomalous nucleotide sharing. TCRdb retrieved this table from immuneACCESS and kept in-frame rearrangements only. Not all clones are present; in checked studies, unresolved V genes account for under half, and no reason is known for the remainder. V and J calls and clone size are copied from that table; D and trimming were computed from the DNA. The sample profile shows 37,000 or so clones; 75% to 85% of them were found once. 7.5% to 10% of the sample is held by the ten biggest clonotypes.

The cohort comprised more than 550 healthy bone marrow donors. At the time of sampling, all cohort members were nominally healthy, though unrecorded immune exposures were likely present. The donor was CMV seronegative and was included in the group of over 300 seronegative cohort members. A peripheral blood sample was provided by each donor, and peripheral blood mononuclear cells were used for TCR beta sequencing. The Qiagen DNeasy Blood Extraction Kit was used to extract genomic DNA from the blood cell samples. This TCR was sampled from a woman aged 40 to 50 in good health and CMV-seronegative. Source material: PBMCs.

The CDR3 protein: CASSVAGGYEQYV. The sequence in DNA is TGTGCCAGCAGCGTCGCAGGGGGCTACGAGCAGTACGTC. In this chain, TRBV7-2 is recombined with TRBJ2-7; 7 of the junction bases match TRBD1. The CDR3, cysteine through valine, is 13 amino acids long. Only the CDR3 portion is preserved as DNA: 39 bases, with reading frame beginning at the first base. V loses 5 bases at its end and J loses 3 bases; junction bases beyond the gene matches: 4. The germline V gene yields SGHTA for CDR1 and FQGNSA for CDR2.